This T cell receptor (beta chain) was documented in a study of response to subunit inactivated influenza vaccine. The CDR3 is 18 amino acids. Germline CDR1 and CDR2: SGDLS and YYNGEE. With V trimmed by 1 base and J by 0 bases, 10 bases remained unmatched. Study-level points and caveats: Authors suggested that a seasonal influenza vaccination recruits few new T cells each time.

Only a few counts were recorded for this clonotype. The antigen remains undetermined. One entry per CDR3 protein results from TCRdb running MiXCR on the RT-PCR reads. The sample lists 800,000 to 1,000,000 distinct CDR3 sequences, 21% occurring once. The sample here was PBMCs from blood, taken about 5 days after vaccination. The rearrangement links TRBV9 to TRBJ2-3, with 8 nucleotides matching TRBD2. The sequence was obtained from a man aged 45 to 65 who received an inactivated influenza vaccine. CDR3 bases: TGTGCCAGCAGCGTATCCCCGCGAACTAGCGGTAGCACAGATACGCAGTATTTT. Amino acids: CASSVSPRTSGSTDTQYF.